The T cell receptor (beta chain) described here comes from a study of T cells after yellow fever vaccination. MiXCR was run by TCRdb on the 5' RACE reads, yielding one entry per CDR3 protein. The table lists about 300,000 distinct CDR3 sequences, about 6.6% of them singletons, with 15% to 20% in the top ten. This CDR3 has 15 residues. Germline V gives CDR1 SGHTA, CDR2 FQGTGA. With V trimmed by 5 bases and J by 2 bases, 7 bases remained unmatched. This clonotype turned up a few times. The sample in question was PBMCs, obtained 35 to 50 days after the first yellow fever vaccination. This chain uses TRBV7-3 with TRBJ2-5; TRBD2 aligns across 8 bases. This clonotype was obtained from a man aged 18-30 years who received the YFV17D yellow fever vaccine. CDR3 amino acids: CASSPRIAGQETQYF. CDR3 coding DNA: TGTGCCAGCAGCCCCCGGATAGCGGGGCAAGAGACCCAGTACTTC.